This TCR beta chain was identified during a study of T cell responses to AZD1222 COVID-19 vaccine. Study findings and constraints: Two AZD1222 doses significantly raised spike-specific TCR breadth and depth over controls.

The assay was immunoSEQ multiplex PCR, and TCRdb's table has in-frame clones only and misses some. The sample shows some 64,000 clones, over 75% of them seen only once. Comments on this clone: Its antigen is still unknown.

The specimen was peripheral blood, collected on day 0 of AZD1222 vaccination. The origin of this receptor is an adult in good health.

This CDR3 reads CASSDAASNYGYTF. The CDR3 DNA sequence: TGTGCCAGCAGCGACGCGGCGTCCAACTATGGCTACACCTTC. The rearrangement joins TRBV9 to TRBJ1-2; D is unclear. This CDR3 is built from 14 residues. Trimming took off 3 bases at V and 2 bases at J, with 11 bases between the two ends. CDR1 and CDR2 from the germline V gene are SGDLS and YYNGEE.